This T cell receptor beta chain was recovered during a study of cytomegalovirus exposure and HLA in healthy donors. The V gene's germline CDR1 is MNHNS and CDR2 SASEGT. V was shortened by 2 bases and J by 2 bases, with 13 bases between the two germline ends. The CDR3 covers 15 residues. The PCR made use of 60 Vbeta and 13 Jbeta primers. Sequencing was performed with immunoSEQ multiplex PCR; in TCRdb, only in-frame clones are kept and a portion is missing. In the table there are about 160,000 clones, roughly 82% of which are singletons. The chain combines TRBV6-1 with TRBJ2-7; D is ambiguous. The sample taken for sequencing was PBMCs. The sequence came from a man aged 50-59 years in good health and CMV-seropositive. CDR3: CASSERRAQPYEQYF. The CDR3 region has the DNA TGTGCCAGCAGTGAAAGGCGCGCACAGCCCTACGAGCAGTACTTC.